Here is one T cell receptor beta chain with its context. Its antigen is undetermined. Profiled with immunoSEQ multiplex PCR; TCRdb holds only in-frame clones, not every one. This sample yields around 100,000 clones, of which around 93% are seen a single time; about 0.49% belongs to the top ten. This entry is derived from a study of OX40 agonist ivuxolimab in advanced cancers. Points from the study as a whole: More expanded clones were seen, on average, in CD8+ T cells than in CD4+. Partial responders dosed at 0.1-3.0 mg/kg displayed clonal expansion ranking among the lowest. Expanded peripheral T cell antigen specificity was not determined.

The sample here was CD4+ or CD8+ T cells sorted from blood, taken in a trial of the OX40 agonist ivuxolimab. The clonotype was recovered from an adult with an advanced solid tumor such as melanoma, head and neck, liver or kidney cancer.

DNA of the CDR3: TGTGCCAGCAGGGAAGGGGACAGGCCTCTAAGCCAGCCCCAGCATTTT. Protein: CASREGDRPLSQPQHF. V is TRBV28 and J is TRBJ1-5, with 8 nucleotides matching TRBD1. Unmatched junction bases numbered 14, after V lost 6 bases and J lost 7 bases. From germline, CDR1 is MDHEN and CDR2 SYDVKM. The CDR3 totals 16 residues.